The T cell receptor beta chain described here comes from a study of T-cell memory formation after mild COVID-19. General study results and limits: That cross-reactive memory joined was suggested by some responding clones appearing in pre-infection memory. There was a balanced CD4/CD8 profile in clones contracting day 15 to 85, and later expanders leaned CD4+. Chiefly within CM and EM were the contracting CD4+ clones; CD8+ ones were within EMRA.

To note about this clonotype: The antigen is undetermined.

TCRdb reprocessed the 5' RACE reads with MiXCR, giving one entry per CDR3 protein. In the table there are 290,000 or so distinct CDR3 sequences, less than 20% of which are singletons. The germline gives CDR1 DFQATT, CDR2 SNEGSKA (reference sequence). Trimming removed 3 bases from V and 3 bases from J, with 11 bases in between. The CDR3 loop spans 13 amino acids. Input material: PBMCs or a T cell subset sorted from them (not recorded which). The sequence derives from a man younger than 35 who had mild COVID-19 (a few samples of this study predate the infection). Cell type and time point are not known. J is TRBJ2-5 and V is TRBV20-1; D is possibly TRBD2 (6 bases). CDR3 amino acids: CSASRGSKETQYF. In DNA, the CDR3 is TGCAGTGCTAGTCGGGGGTCCAAAGAGACCCAGTACTTC.